Listed below are T cell receptor beta chains from one sample, sequenced in a study of glioma-infiltrating T cells after dendritic cell vaccination. The protocol was immunoSEQ multiplex PCR, while the TCRdb copy is restricted to in-frame clones and leaves out a portion. Among roughly 87,000 clones, under 85% were seen once, and the ten largest hold 6% to 8.5%. This material consisted of blood, taken after dendritic cell vaccination. The receptors come from a human donor with glioblastoma. Both conserved end residues are trimmed from each CDR3. The size entry is marked missing in some rows and otherwise reads once, few, many or a size class.

cdr3_aa clone_size v_call
AWSATAETQY NA TRBV30
ASSGQTNYGYT NA TRBV25-1
ASSSGTGGYGYT NA TRBV5-1
ASRTATGRYGYT NA TRBV27
ASSLMLRGGGDEQF NA TRBV7-3
ASSSTSGGSSYNEQF NA TRBV7-6
ASSLTGQGPYYGYT NA TRBV7-9
ASRTTDRNTEAF NA TRBV19
ASSLEAGLAGQETQY NA TRBV5-1
ASSEYSARKDEQY NA TRBV2
SAPGGTEAF NA TRBV20-1
ANRTGRVNEQF NA TRBV2
AWSPGGWGNTIY NA TRBV30
ASSLRLGDEQY NA TRBV4-1
ASSLASGQPQH NA TRBV7-6
ASSISVSSNQPQH NA TRBV19
ASSNRDRGIQY NA TRBV5-6
ASSQDTGSSTDTQY NA TRBV4-3
ASSYSRKTEAF few TRBV6-6
ASSITGKGTEAF NA TRBV19
ASSFDPIAGDRGTYEQY NA TRBV11-2
ASSRGTGVNSPLH NA TRBV19
ASSLEDRGNSPLH NA TRBV5-1
ASIRNTEAF once TRBV6-5
ASSFPTTGYDTGELF few TRBV5-8
ASSPGPQGNYGYT NA TRBV7-6
AWSASGVNEQY NA TRBV30
AISPGGSSNYGYT NA TRBV10-3
ASFDLNTAEAF NA TRBV5-1
ASRRAGEGEAF NA TRBV25-1
ASSLGLNTGELF NA TRBV5-1
ASSSTPLRGSNYGYT few TRBV7-2
ASSQRTSGGNTDTQY NA TRBV4-1
ASSLALWGTFPGSDTQY NA TRBV7-8
AWSGEIGSVTF NA TRBV30
ASSYSERGDSYEQY NA TRBV6-5
ASSSQGVYEQY NA TRBV5-1
ASSQDRDRVYGYT NA TRBV14
ASSSRQGYGVFHGYT NA TRBV2
ASGGTVETQY NA TRBV12-5
ASSPARRVSGNTIY NA TRBV19
ASSQDVTSEEETQY NA TRBV4-2
ASSLAGGNEQF NA TRBV7-9
ASSLDGMGNQPQH NA TRBV7-2
ASSPSGGTGELF NA TRBV5-1
ASSQGPGQGNEQY NA TRBV4-1
ASSIAGQGWTEAF NA TRBV19